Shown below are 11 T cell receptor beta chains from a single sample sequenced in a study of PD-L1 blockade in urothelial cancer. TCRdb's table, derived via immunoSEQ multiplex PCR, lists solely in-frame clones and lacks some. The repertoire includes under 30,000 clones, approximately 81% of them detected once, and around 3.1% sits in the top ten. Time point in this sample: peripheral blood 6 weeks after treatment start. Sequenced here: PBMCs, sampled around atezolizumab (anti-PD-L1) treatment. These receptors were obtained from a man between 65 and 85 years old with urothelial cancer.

Written as DNA, the CDR3 is TGCGCCAGCAGCTCCCAGCCTAGGACCGGGGAGCTGTTTTTT. Amino acid sequence: CASSSQPRTGELFF. This sequence joins TRBV5-1 and TRBJ2-2, with D unclear. Germline assignment: CDR1 SGHRS and CDR2 YFSETQ. Trimming pared 3 bases from V and 5 bases from J, leaving 11 bases between. CDR3 length: 14 residues.

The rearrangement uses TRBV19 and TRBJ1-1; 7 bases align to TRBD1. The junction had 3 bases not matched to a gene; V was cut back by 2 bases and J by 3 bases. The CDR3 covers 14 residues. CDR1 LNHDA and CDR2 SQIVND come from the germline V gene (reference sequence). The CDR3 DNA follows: TGTGCCAGTAGTATAAGCCAGGGGGACACTGAAGCTTTCTTT. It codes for CASSISQGDTEAFF.

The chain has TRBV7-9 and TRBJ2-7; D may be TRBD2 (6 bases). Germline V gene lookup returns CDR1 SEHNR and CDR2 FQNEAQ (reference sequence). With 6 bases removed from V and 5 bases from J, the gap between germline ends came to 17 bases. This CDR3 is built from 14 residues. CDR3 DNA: TGTGCCAGCAGGCGGGACCTACCCGGGGACGAGCAGTACTTC. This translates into CASRRDLPGDEQYF.

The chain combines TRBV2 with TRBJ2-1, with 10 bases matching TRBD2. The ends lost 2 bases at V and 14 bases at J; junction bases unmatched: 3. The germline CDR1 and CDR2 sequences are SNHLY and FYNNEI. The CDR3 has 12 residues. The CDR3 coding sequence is TGTGCCAGCAGTGAAACCGGGACTAGCGAGTTCTTC. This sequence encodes CASSETGTSEFF.

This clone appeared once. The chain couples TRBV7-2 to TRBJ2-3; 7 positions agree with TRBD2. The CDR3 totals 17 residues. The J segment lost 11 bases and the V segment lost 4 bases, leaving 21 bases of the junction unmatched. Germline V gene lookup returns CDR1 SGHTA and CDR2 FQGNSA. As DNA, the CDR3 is TGTGCCAGCAGCTCCCAGGGTGGCGGGGGACCCCTAGAGAGGCAGTATTTT. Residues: CASSSQGGGGPLERQYF.

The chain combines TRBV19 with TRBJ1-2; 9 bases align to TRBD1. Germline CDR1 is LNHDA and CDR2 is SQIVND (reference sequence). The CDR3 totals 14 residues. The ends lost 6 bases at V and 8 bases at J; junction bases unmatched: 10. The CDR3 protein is CASRDQDRGRGYTF. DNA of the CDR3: TGTGCCAGTAGGGACCAGGACAGGGGCAGGGGCTACACCTTC.

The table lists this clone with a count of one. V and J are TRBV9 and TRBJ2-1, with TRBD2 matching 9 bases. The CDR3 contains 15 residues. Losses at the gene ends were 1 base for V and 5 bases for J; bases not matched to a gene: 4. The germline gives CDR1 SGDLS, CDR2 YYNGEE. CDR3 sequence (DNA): TGTGCCAGCAGCGTACTGAGCGGGAGGAACAATGAGCAGTTCTTC. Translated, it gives CASSVLSGRNNEQFF. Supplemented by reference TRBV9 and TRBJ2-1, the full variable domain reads DSGVTQTPKHLITATGQRVTLRCSPRSGDLSVYWYQQSLDQGLQFLIQYYNGEERAKGNILERFSAQQFPDLHSELNLSSLELGDSALYFCASSVLSGRNNEQFFGPGTRLTVL.

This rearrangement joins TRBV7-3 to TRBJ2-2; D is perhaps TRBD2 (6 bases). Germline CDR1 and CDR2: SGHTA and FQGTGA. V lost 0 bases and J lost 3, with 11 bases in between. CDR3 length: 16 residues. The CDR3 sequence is CASSLTGLAYTGELFF. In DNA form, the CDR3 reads TGTGCCAGCAGCTTAACTGGGCTAGCGTACACCGGGGAGCTGTTTTTT.

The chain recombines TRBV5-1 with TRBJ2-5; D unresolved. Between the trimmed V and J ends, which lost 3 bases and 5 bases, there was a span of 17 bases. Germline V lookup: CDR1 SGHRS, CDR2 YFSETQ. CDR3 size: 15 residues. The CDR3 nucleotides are TGCGCCAGCAGCTCCGGCTTGGGCCTAAGGGAGACCCAGTACTTC. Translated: CASSSGLGLRETQYF. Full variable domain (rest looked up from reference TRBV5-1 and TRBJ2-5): KAGVTQTPRYLIKTRGQQVTLSCSPISGHRSVSWYQQTPGQGLQFLFEYFSETQRNKGNFPGRFSGRQFSNSRSEMNVSTLELGDSALYLCASSSGLGLRETQYFGPGTRLLVL.

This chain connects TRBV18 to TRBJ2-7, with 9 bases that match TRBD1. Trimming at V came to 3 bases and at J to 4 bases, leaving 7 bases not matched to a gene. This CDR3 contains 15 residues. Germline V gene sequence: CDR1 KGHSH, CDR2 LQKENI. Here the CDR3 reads CASSPRTGGRYEQYF. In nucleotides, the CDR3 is TGTGCCAGCTCACCGAGAACAGGGGGCAGGTACGAGCAGTACTTC.

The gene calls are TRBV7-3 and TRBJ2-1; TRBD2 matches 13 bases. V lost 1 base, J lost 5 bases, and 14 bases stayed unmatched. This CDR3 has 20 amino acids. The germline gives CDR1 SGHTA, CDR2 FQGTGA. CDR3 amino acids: CASSLKRLAGGLSPDNEQFF. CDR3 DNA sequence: TGTGCCAGCAGCTTAAAAAGACTAGCGGGGGGACTATCCCCGGACAATGAGCAGTTCTTC.